This T cell receptor beta chain was captured in a study of blood T cell repertoires in COVID-19. Study summary: PBMCs, B-cell-depleted T cells, or T cells provided the cDNA or gDNA that made up the material.

Enrollees, about 18 to 89 years old, lived in 24 US areas. Symptom resolution, clearance, or two negative PCRs marked the recovered donors of Cohort 3. Authors' methods: Reference gene primer amplification gave nucleated cell count estimates. Only in-frame clones appear in the TCRdb table, and some are missing; sequencing was by immunoSEQ multiplex PCR. V and J calls and clone size follow that table, whereas D and trimming were derived from the DNA. The sample shows a few hundred thousand clones, approximately 84% of them seen only once. The sample taken for sequencing was PBMCs or T cells enriched from blood (not recorded which). The receptor was derived from a woman between 25 and 40 years old who had recovered from COVID-19.

The CDR3 loop reads CASSHSPAGQDTF. In nucleotides, the CDR3 is TGTGCCAGCAGTCATTCCCCGGCGGGGCAGGACACCTTC. This rearrangement joins TRBV6-6 to TRBJ1-2; tentative D call: TRBD1 (5 bases). The V end was cut by 5 bases, the J end by 12 bases, with 19 bases between. The germline gives CDR1 MNHNY, CDR2 SVGAGI (reference sequence). CDR3 length equals 13 residues.